The clone carrying this T cell receptor (beta chain) was seen only a few times. The antigen is undetermined. The sample belongs to a study of cytomegalovirus exposure and HLA in healthy donors. Researchers ran the PCR with 60 Vbeta and 13 Jbeta primers. Assay: immunoSEQ multiplex PCR; the TCRdb copy retains only in-frame clones and omits some. The table includes some 180,000 clones, 65% to 85% detected once. CDR1 is KGHSH and CDR2 is LQKENI in the germline V gene. The CDR3 is made up of 17 amino acids. V trimming: 3 bases; J trimming: 2 bases; junction bases outside the gene matches: 8. Points from the study as a whole: It was in a later analysis that TCR association rates were seen to vary by HLA locus, highest for DRB1 and lowest for HLA-C. It was reported that TCR beta sequences correctly inferred the HLA-A and HLA-B alleles for most subjects.

Sample: PBMCs. This chain links TRBV18 with TRBJ1-5; 9 nucleotides align to TRBD1. The TCR was taken from a man aged 40-55 years in good health and CMV-seropositive. This CDR3 is CASSPRQGGVGNQPQHF. CDR3 in DNA: TGTGCCAGCTCACCCAGACAGGGGGGGGTCGGCAATCAGCCCCAGCATTTT.